This T cell receptor beta chain was captured by sequencing in a study of blood T cell repertoires in COVID-19. Study overall: Both acute and convalescent COVID-19 samples were obtained from the United States, Italy and Spain. T cells, B-cell-depleted T cells, or PBMCs supplied cDNA or gDNA.

In the original workflow: Amplification of reference gene primers provided the estimated nucleated cell counts. The assay was immunoSEQ multiplex PCR, and TCRdb's table has in-frame clones only and misses some. V, J and clone size derive from that table, while D and trimming were established from the DNA sequence. This sample carries 65,000 to 75,000 clones, roughly 80% of them seen once, and the ten largest clones take over 9.5%. The CDR3 length is 20 residues. Looked up from germline, CDR1 is SSHAT and CDR2 is FNYEAQ (reference sequence). A remark on this clone: At one end, the junction sequence differs from germline, possibly due to a read error.

The receptor comes from a human donor in a cohort sampled during active COVID-19. V and J are TRBV7-7 and TRBJ2-1; 10 bases agree with TRBD2. The sequenced material came from peripheral blood. The CDR3 sequence: CASSPSGLAGASSSYNEQFF. The CDR3 DNA sequence: TGTGCTAGCAGCCCCTCTGGGCTAGCGGGGGCCTCGAGCTCCTACAATGAGCAGTTCTTC.